This T cell receptor (beta chain) was sequenced during a study of T cells after yellow fever vaccination (dated by TCRdb to between 2018 and 2020). Broadly, across the study: The SMART-Seq v4 Ultra Low Input RNA kit was used to prepare libraries from fractions with low cell numbers. To follow T-cell clones before and after primary and booster YFV17D yellow fever vaccination, bulk TCR alpha and beta repertoires were sequenced over time. Two healthy male donors made up the cohort, one aged 18 to 29 years and the other aged 30 to 39 years. Blood was drawn at multiple timepoints before and after primary and secondary immunization, with bulk PBMC replicates and cell subsets isolated.

Sequencing was performed on an Illumina NovaSeq 6000. Synthesis of TCR cDNA relied on 5'RACE template switching, a step that introduced a universal primer site along with unique molecular identifiers. Priming for cDNA synthesis came from both the TCR alpha and TCR beta constant segments. Two PCR steps were used to amplify libraries, with sample barcodes and sequencing adapters being added in the second step. Sequencing of the libraries was done on either Illumina HiSeq 2500 (2x100 bp) or NovaSeq (2x150 bp). The paper's processing steps were these. MIGEC was used to demultiplex reads and collapse the reads into UMI consensus sequences, and MiXCR was used for V(D)J alignment. Vaccine-responding clonotypes were identified with edgeR using replicate PBMC samples, with FDR below 0.01 and a log2 fold change above 5 up to day 15 being required. Each bulk clonotype received a CD4 or CD8 identity based on whether the sequenced CD4 or CD8 repertoire contained that clonotype at higher abundance. TCRdb took the public reads, trimmed them with fastp at Q25, ran MiXCR for clone calling and kept in-frame beta chains. CDR3 protein duplicates are merged, each entry listing the most common genes and DNA. The V and J calls, along with clone size, are taken from TCRdb and not from the paper's own processing. Here the sample has 250,000 to 350,000 distinct CDR3 sequences; under 9% occur a single time. In total, the top ten clones hold about 3.5% of the sample.

From a lookup of the germline V gene, CDR1 and CDR2 are SGDLS and YYNGEE. V loses 1 base of germline sequence and J loses 0 bases, and the interval between the two ends is 7 bases. The CDR3 numbers 15 residues from cysteine through phenylalanine. Only the CDR3 DNA stays, 45 bases, in frame from base 1. The treatment or condition label corresponds to: live attenuated yellow fever vaccine strain. A standard Ficoll-Paque protocol was used to isolate PBMCs from peripheral blood. Dynabeads CD4 and CD8 positive selection kits were used to isolate CD4 and CD8 T-cell fractions. TriZol was used to extract RNA from bulk PBMCs, CD4 and CD8 fractions, and dextramer-positive and dextramer-negative fractions. Results the study describes overall, beyond this receptor: Because the study included only a couple of donors, the extent to which the findings can be generalized is limited. After the booster, most of the clones that had expanded following primary vaccination were detected again (about 95% of CD4 and around 88% of CD8), which suggests that memory was broadly maintained. Compared with the primary T-cell response, the secondary T-cell response was weaker but faster, peaking on day 5 rather than day 15. Computational filtering was required because FACS-sorted repertoires could contain abundant contaminating clonotypes from the bulk population. A small fraction of clonotypes showed up in both the CD4 and CD8 compartments, probably as a result of convergent recombination.

A note on this clonotype: No antigen is known for it. No much larger clonotype is one base removed from it; base qualities were not supplied.

Here the chain combines TRBV9 and TRBJ2-2; too little of a D gene remains to name it. This TCR was sampled from a man aged 18 to 29 who received the YFV17D yellow fever vaccine. The sample consisted of CD4+ T cells sorted from PBMCs, taken 5 days after the yellow fever booster vaccination. This receptor carries the CDR3 CASSVRSANTGELFF. The DNA reads TGTGCCAGCAGCGTAAGGTCAGCGAACACCGGGGAGCTGTTTTTT. The variable domain in full, with residues beyond the CDR3 obtained from the reference TRBV9 and TRBJ2-2 genes, is DSGVTQTPKHLITATGQRVTLRCSPRSGDLSVYWYQQSLDQGLQFLIQYYNGEERAKGNILERFSAQQFPDLHSELNLSSLELGDSALYFCASSVRSANTGELFFGEGSRLTVL.